The 2 T cell receptor beta chains listed next were all sequenced from one sample in a study of blood T cell repertoires in COVID-19. Some clones are missing from TCRdb's copy, which holds only in-frame ones; the method was immunoSEQ multiplex PCR. The data contain approximately 180,000 clones, about 85% of them singletons. The sequenced material came from peripheral blood. All receptors come from a woman of 80 years or more with acute or convalescent COVID-19.

The chain joins TRBV19 to TRBJ1-2; weak D call: TRBD1 (5 bases). Per the germline V gene, CDR1 is LNHDA and CDR2 is SQIVND (reference sequence). The CDR3 spans 14 residues. V lost 7 bases, J lost 7 bases, and 19 bases lay in between. The CDR3, as DNA: TGTGCCAGTATGAATCTCCTGGAAAGGGGTGGCTACACCTTC. This sequence encodes CASMNLLERGGYTF.

This clone showed up just once. The rearrangement links TRBV25-1 to TRBJ1-4, with a tentative D call TRBD1 (5 bases). Germline CDR1 and CDR2: MGHDK and SYGVNS. The CDR3 sequence is 14 residues long. Trimming cost V 5 bases and J 8 bases, with 15 bases left between them. CDR3: CASSWAQGVEKLFF. In DNA, the CDR3 is TGTGCCAGCAGTTGGGCCCAAGGGGTCGAAAAACTGTTTTTT.